Listed here are 21 T cell receptor beta chains from one sample, sequenced in a study of shared clonotypes between healthy human individuals (dated by TCRdb to 2020 to 2021). Preparation of the library involved the immunoSEQ multiplex PCR assay. TCRdb limited this immuneACCESS table to in-frame rearrangements with V and J called. A share of clones is missing; checked studies link under half to unresolved V genes, and the rest is unexplained. This sample has about 1.5 million clones in its table, and nearly 99% of those were observed once. Roughly 0.45% of the sample is held by the ten biggest clonotypes. The sequencing sample was made of naive CD4+ T cells sorted from blood. Interpreted using the paper, the cell subset or site label stands for: CD45RA+ positively selected. The receptor source for this set is a man younger than 45 in good health.

This clone has just one count. The rearrangement joins TRBV4-3 to TRBJ1-5; D is ambiguous. This CDR3 region has 16 residues. V was pared by 0 bases and J by 0 bases, with 9 bases between. Germline V gene lookup returns CDR1 LGHNA and CDR2 YSLEER. CDR3 sequence: CASSQEAAYSNQPQHF. DNA for the CDR3: TGCGCCAGCAGCCAAGAGGCAGCTTATAGCAATCAGCCCCAGCATTTT.

The chain is built from TRBV5-1 and TRBJ1-1, with 7 bases identical to TRBD1. Germline CDR1 and CDR2: SGHRS and YFSETQ. V lost 0 bases to trimming and J lost 4 bases; unmatched junction nucleotides: 6. The CDR3 has 15 amino acids. CDR3 DNA sequence: TGCGCCAGCAGCTTGGGAACAGGGGTAAGCACTGAAGCTTTCTTT. Encoded protein: CASSLGTGVSTEAFF.

The J gene is TRBJ1-5, the V gene TRBV6-6; 9 bases are a match to TRBD1. V lost 4 bases and J lost 7; bases outside the gene matches: 2. Germline values: CDR1 MNHNY, CDR2 SVGAGI (reference sequence). The CDR3 is 13 amino acids. The CDR3 protein is CASSWTGDQPQHF. The CDR3 coding sequence is TGTGCCAGCAGTTGGACAGGGGACCAGCCCCAGCATTTT.

The chain is built from TRBV5-1 and TRBJ2-5; 7 bases are shared with TRBD2. CDR3 length: 15 amino acids. Germline CDR1 SGHRS, CDR2 YFSETQ. Trimming at V came to 1 base and at J to 3 bases, leaving 6 bases not matched to a gene. CDR3 residues: CASSLTAREEETQYF. The CDR3, as DNA: TGCGCCAGCAGCTTGACAGCCCGGGAGGAAGAGACCCAGTACTTC.

The chain combines TRBV4-3 with TRBJ2-2; 11 nucleotides line up with TRBD2. The germline gives CDR1 LGHNA, CDR2 YSLEER. V trimming: 4 bases; J trimming: 7 bases; junction bases outside the gene matches: 11. The CDR3 covers 17 residues. CDR3 in DNA: TGCGCCAGCAGCCGAACAATGACTAGCGGGAAAGGCGGGGAGCTGTTTTTT. Translation gives CASSRTMTSGKGGELFF.

This clone is a singleton in its sample. This sequence joins TRBV7-9 and TRBJ2-3, with 11 bases fitting TRBD2. Germline CDR1 is SEHNR and CDR2 is FQNEAQ (reference sequence). The J segment lost 1 base and the V segment lost 1 base, leaving 7 bases of the junction unmatched. The CDR3 runs 18 residues. CDR3 protein: CASSLGSGRALGTDTQYF. DNA of the CDR3: TGTGCCAGCAGCTTAGGTAGCGGGAGGGCCCTCGGCACAGATACGCAGTATTTT.

The V call is TRBV28, the J call TRBJ2-6, with D unclear. This CDR3 spans 14 amino acids. With 5 bases removed from V and 2 bases from J, the gap between germline ends came to 7 bases. Per germline, CDR1 MDHEN and CDR2 SYDVKM. The CDR3 spells CASSRPPGANVLTF. The CDR3 coding sequence is TGTGCCAGCAGTAGGCCTCCTGGGGCCAACGTCCTGACTTTC.

The rearrangement joins TRBV6-1 to TRBJ2-3, with 11 nucleotides matching TRBD2. CDR1 is MNHNS and CDR2 is SASEGT in the germline V gene. This CDR3 is 16 amino acids long. After removal of 4 bases from V and 0 bases from J, the junction contained 3 bases not matched to a gene. In DNA form, the CDR3 reads TGTGCCAGCAGTGGCCGGACTAGCGGGAGCACAGATACGCAGTATTTT. This sequence encodes CASSGRTSGSTDTQYF.

The chain carries TRBV19 and TRBJ2-5; TRBD1 aligns across 9 bases. The CDR3 has 14 residues. Germline V gene data show CDR1 as LNHDA and CDR2 as SQIVND (reference sequence). Trimming at V came to 6 bases and at J to 5 bases, leaving 7 bases not matched to a gene. The CDR3 is CASRATGGSETQYF. DNA of the CDR3: TGTGCCAGTAGAGCTACAGGGGGCTCGGAGACCCAGTACTTC.

V usage is TRBV28 and J usage is TRBJ2-7; 8 bases line up with TRBD2. Germline CDR1 and CDR2: MDHEN and SYDVKM. The ends lost 3 bases at V and 0 bases at J; junction bases unmatched: 4. The CDR3 length is 15 residues. The CDR3 bases are TGTGCCAGCAGTTTGGTGGGACTAGGCTCCTACGAGCAGTACTTC. Its translation: CASSLVGLGSYEQYF.

On this clone: The identical CDR3 is also encoded by other nucleotide sequences in the sample. The rearrangement links TRBV18 to TRBJ2-3; D not certain. V was cut by 3 bases and J by 4 bases, with 8 bases left in between. The CDR3 is 13 residues long. The germline V gene has CDR1 KGHSH and CDR2 LQKENI. The CDR3 sequence is CASSPPSADTQYF. CDR3 in DNA: TGTGCCAGCTCACCCCCCTCGGCAGATACGCAGTATTTT.

The chain couples TRBV25-1 to TRBJ2-7; maybe TRBD1 (6 bases). Germline-derived CDR1 and CDR2 are MGHDK and SYGVNS. Trimming pared 7 bases from V and 5 bases from J, leaving 18 bases between. The CDR3 is 14 residues long. The CDR3 region is CASILVRQVDEQYF. CDR3 bases: TGTGCCAGCATCCTCGTGAGACAGGTCGACGAGCAGTACTTC.

The chain has TRBV18 and TRBJ1-2; 7 positions agree with TRBD1. The J segment lost 6 bases and the V segment lost 2 bases, leaving 9 bases of the junction unmatched. This CDR3 is built from 15 residues. The germline V gene encodes CDR1 KGHSH and CDR2 LQKENI. The CDR3 sequence is CASSPLNRGPDGYTF. The CDR3 coding sequence is TGTGCCAGCTCACCATTGAACAGGGGTCCGGATGGCTACACCTTC.

The CDR3 loop is CASKGAVNTEAFF. The CDR3 bases are TGTGCCAGCAAGGGGGCCGTGAACACTGAAGCTTTCTTT. The chain is built from TRBV6-5 and TRBJ1-1, with 7 nucleotides matching TRBD1. Germline-derived CDR1 and CDR2 are MNHEY and SVGAGI. The V segment lost 7 bases and the J segment 0 bases; nucleotides outside the gene matches: 2. The CDR3 consists of 13 residues.

CDR3 coding DNA: TGTGCCAGCTCGCCCCTAGGAACCACAGATACGCAGTATTTT. Amino acids: CASSPLGTTDTQYF. The J gene is TRBJ2-3, the V gene TRBV18; D gene uncertain. V lost 6 bases and J lost 2, with 12 bases in between. The CDR3 runs 14 residues. Germline V lookup: CDR1 KGHSH, CDR2 LQKENI.

This chain uses TRBV5-1 with TRBJ1-1; 9 bases align to TRBD1. The germline V gene has CDR1 SGHRS and CDR2 YFSETQ. J gave up 5 bases and V 1 base, and 12 bases lay outside the gene matches. The CDR3 covers 17 residues. CDR3 sequence (DNA): TGCGCCAGCAGCTTGACCGGGACAGGGCTTGGTGGGACTGAAGCTTTCTTT. Protein sequence: CASSLTGTGLGGTEAFF.

The chain carries TRBV15 and TRBJ2-1, with TRBD2 matching 10 bases. The length of the CDR3 is 17 residues. Germline-derived CDR1 and CDR2 are LNHNV and YYDKDF (reference sequence). J gave up 8 bases and V 1 base, and 11 bases lay outside the gene matches. CDR3: CATSRVMSGRAGDEQFF. The DNA for the CDR3 is TGTGCCACCAGCAGAGTGATGAGCGGGAGGGCCGGCGATGAGCAGTTCTTC.

The V call is TRBV7-2, the J call TRBJ2-5, with 10 bases identical to TRBD1. Per germline, CDR1 SGHTA and CDR2 FQGNSA. With V trimmed by 4 bases and J by 2 bases, 13 bases remained unmatched. This CDR3 has 18 amino acids. The CDR3 loop reads CASSSFLWRQGAQETQYF. As DNA, the CDR3 is TGTGCCAGCAGCTCTTTCCTTTGGCGACAGGGGGCTCAAGAGACCCAGTACTTC. The full variable domain, in which reference TRBV7-2 and TRBJ2-5 provide the parts outside the CDR3, is GAGVSQSPSNKVTEKGKDVELRCDPISGHTALYWYRQSLGQGLEFLIYFQGNSAPDKSGLPSDRFSAERTGGSVSTLTIQRTQQEDSAVYLCASSSFLWRQGAQETQYFGPGTRLLVL.

The rearrangement links TRBV10-3 to TRBJ1-2; 8 nucleotides line up with TRBD1. The CDR3 loop spans 15 amino acids. Germline V gene data show CDR1 as ENHRY and CDR2 as SYGVKD. The J segment lost 1 base and the V segment lost 6 bases, leaving 7 bases of the junction unmatched. CDR3 sequence reads: CAISPDRDGNYGYTF. The CDR3 nucleotides are TGTGCCATCAGCCCGGACAGGGATGGTAACTATGGCTACACCTTC.

The chain combines TRBV6-1 with TRBJ1-2; the match to TRBD1 covers 8 bases. The CDR3 spans 16 residues. Germline loops: CDR1 MNHNS, CDR2 SASEGT. J gave up 4 bases and V 1 base, and 8 bases lay outside the gene matches. CDR3 nucleotides: TGTGCCAGCAGTGAAGGGGCCAGGGGGCTCAGCTATGGCTACACCTTC. This encodes CASSEGARGLSYGYTF.

This sequence joins TRBV5-1 and TRBJ1-1, with 8 bases that match TRBD1. Germline trimming cut 3 bases from V and 3 bases from J; bases unmatched to any gene: 7. The CDR3 extends over 15 amino acids. Germline V gene lookup returns CDR1 SGHRS and CDR2 YFSETQ. The CDR3 sequence is CASSYRTGRDTEAFF. In nucleotides, the CDR3 is TGCGCCAGCAGCTACCGGACAGGGCGGGACACTGAAGCTTTCTTT.